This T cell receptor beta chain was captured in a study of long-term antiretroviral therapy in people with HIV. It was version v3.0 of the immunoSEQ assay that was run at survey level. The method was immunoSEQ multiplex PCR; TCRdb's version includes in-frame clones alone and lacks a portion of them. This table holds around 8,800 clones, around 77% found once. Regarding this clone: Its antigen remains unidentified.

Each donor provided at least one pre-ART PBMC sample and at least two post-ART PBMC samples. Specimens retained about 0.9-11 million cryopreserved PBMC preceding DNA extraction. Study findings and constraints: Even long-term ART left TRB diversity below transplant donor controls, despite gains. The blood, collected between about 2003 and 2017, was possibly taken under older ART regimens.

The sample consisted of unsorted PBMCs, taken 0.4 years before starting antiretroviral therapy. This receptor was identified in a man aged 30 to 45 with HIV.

CDR3 protein: CASSLVGRSTEAFF. The CDR3 nucleotides read TGTGCCAGCAGCTTGGTGGGGAGATCCACTGAAGCTTTCTTT. This rearrangement joins TRBV5-5 to TRBJ1-1; D not resolved. The CDR3 is 14 amino acids. Per the germline V gene, CDR1 is SGHKS and CDR2 is YYEKEE (reference sequence). The V end lost 0 bases, the J end lost 4 bases, and 10 bases lay between the germline ends.